A single T cell receptor (beta chain) is shown here with its context. It lacks a known antigen. No quality values exist for individual bases; no much larger clone is one base distant. The TCR beta CDR3 regions were amplified from the RNA transcripts. A first-round RT-PCR of the TCR CDR3 used the HTBI primer set with the Qiagen OneStep RT-PCR kit. A second multiplex PCR round built the libraries, followed by size selection and purification. Paired-end sequencing of the libraries was performed with 100 bp reads on an Illumina HiSeq2000. The original pipeline was this. SOAPnuke was used to process the raw data, removing reads that contained adapters or uncalled bases, had a mean Phred below 15, or lacked an exact match to the constant primer or identifier. High-quality paired reads were merged using COPE v1.2.5, and each unique nucleotide sequence was defined as a clonotype. MiTCR v1.1 was used to align the clonotypes against IMGT TRBV, TRBD and TRBJ reference segments. The analysis included only V-J combinations with a frequency above 0.0001, which together covered roughly 99% of the repertoires. The TCS score was defined as F50 (clonal expansion) divided by E x V (chaos), with BLOSUM62-based TCRdist calculated between CDR3 peptides within each V-J. Welch's t-statistics and random forest reduced 450 to 600 V-J features to under 15, which were used in a naive Bayes classifier (R e1071). Using fastp at Q25 and MiXCR, TCRdb reprocessed the public reads and kept productive beta chains. Each entry merges the rows of one CDR3 protein and shows their most common DNA and genes. The V and J calls follow TCRdb's processing rather than the paper's. This sample is represented by approximately 600,000 distinct CDR3 sequences; less than 25% of them were singletons. In total, the top ten clones hold approximately 30% of the sample.

These data belong to a study of T cells in Graves' hyperthyroidism and ophthalmopathy (dated by TCRdb to about 2019). About the investigation overall: Peripheral blood samples were taken at initial diagnosis, before any treatment was given. TCR V-J signatures able to tell the groups apart were searched for in a discovery cohort of some 97 patients, of whom around 42 had Graves' ophthalmopathy and 57 had stable Graves' hyperthyroidism. Whether ophthalmopathy could be predicted prospectively was tested in an independent validation cohort made up of under 20 hyperthyroidism patients plus 17 patients who later progressed to ophthalmopathy. The 95 to 100 discovery patients were randomly divided into training and test sets at a 7:3 ratio. Thyroid tissue and blood T-cell repertoires from several Graves' hyperthyroidism patients were also compared in the study. After sampling, hyperthyroidism patients received methimazole starting at 30 mg daily, and ophthalmopathy patients received high-dose intravenous methylprednisolone. The paper describes TCR Vbeta CDR3 sequencing of 135 peripheral blood samples, made up of 43 ophthalmopathy patients, some 80 hyperthyroidism patients and roughly 17 progressor patients. Overall results and qualifications from the work: During validation, the model predicted progression to ophthalmopathy a median of approximately 7 months ahead of onset, with approximately 70% sensitivity and around 72% specificity. Most expanded thyroid clonotypes (frequency above 0.001) were also found in blood, which suggests that blood repertoires may mirror thyroid immune responses. Sample size was not statistically predetermined, and investigators were not blinded to group allocation. In cross-validation, a model built on a 13 V-J signature told ophthalmopathy apart from stable hyperthyroidism with roughly 87% sensitivity and roughly 83% specificity, and in testing the same model reached 80%/75%.

According to the germline V gene (reference sequence), CDR1 reads SEHNR and CDR2 reads FQNEAQ. The CDR3 starts with the cysteine, ends with the phenylalanine, and has 13 residues. This entry keeps only the CDR3 DNA: 39 bases, framed from base 1. Germline trimming amounts to 5 bases on V and 14 bases on J, with 12 as the count of junction bases outside the gene matches. Moderately to severely active disease, a Clinical Activity Score of at least 3, a NOSPECS grade of at least 4, and a duration under 3 months were present in ophthalmopathy patients. Exclusion was applied to patients with uncontrolled infections, other autoimmune diseases, pregnancy or lactation. Diagnoses relied on clinical symptoms, serum thyroxine and TRAb, thyroid ultrasound and orbital computed tomography. PBMCs were isolated from 7.5 to 10 ml of fresh peripheral blood by Ficoll-Paque density gradient centrifugation. Total RNA was extracted with Trizol reagent, and quality was checked on an Agilent 2100 Bioanalyzer.

This chain joins TRBV7-9 to TRBJ1-2, with TRBD1 identical over 9 junction bases. The sequence was obtained from a man aged 30-40 years with Graves' ophthalmopathy. The sequencing sample was made of blood. The bases read TGTGCCAGCAGCCCTGAGGGACAGGGCGGTCGAACCTTC. This gives the protein CASSPEGQGGRTF.